Sequencing of this T cell receptor beta chain was carried out in a study of cytomegalovirus exposure and HLA in healthy donors. PCR involved 60 Vbeta and 13 Jbeta primers. The data were produced by immunoSEQ multiplex PCR, yet TCRdb's version contains in-frame clones alone and is incomplete. The sample has 130,000 to 150,000 clones, 78% seen once; the top ten hold roughly 2.8%. In regard to this clone: Its target is unknown.

Germline values: CDR1 LNHDA, CDR2 SQIVND (reference sequence). This CDR3 is built from 15 residues. Trimming took 0 bases from V and 6 from J, leaving 12 bases between them. Regarding the study as a whole: Upon later analysis, TCR association rates were observed to vary by HLA locus, being highest for DRB1 and lowest for HLA-C.

Sequencing was done on a sample of PBMCs. This chain joins TRBV19 and TRBJ2-1; tentative D call: TRBD1 (6 bases). The sequence was obtained from a male donor in good health and CMV-seronegative. The CDR3 region has the DNA TGTGCCAGTAGTATAGATCTCGGCAGGGGCAATGAGCAGTTCTTC. It codes for CASSIDLGRGNEQFF. Using reference TRBV19 and TRBJ2-1 for the parts outside the CDR3, the full variable domain is DGGITQSPKYLFRKEGQNVTLSCEQNLNHDAMYWYRQDPGQGLRLIYYSQIVNDFQKGDIAEGYSVSREKKESFPLTVTSAQKNPTAFYLCASSIDLGRGNEQFFGPGTRLTVL.